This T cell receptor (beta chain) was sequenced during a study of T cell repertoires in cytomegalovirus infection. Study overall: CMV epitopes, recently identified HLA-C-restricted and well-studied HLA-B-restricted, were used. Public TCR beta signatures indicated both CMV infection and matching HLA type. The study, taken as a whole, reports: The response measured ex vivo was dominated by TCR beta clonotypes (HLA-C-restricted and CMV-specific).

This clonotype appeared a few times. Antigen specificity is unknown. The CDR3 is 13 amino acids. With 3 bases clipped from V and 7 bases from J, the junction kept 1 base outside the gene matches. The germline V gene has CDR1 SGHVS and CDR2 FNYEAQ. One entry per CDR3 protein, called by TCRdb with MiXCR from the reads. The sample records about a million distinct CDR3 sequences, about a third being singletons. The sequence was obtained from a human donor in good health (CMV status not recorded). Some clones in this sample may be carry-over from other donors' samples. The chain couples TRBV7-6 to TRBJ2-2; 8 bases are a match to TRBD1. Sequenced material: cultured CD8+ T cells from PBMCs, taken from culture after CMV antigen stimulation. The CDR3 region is CASSLTGVGELFF. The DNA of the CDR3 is TGTGCCAGCAGCTTGACAGGGGTCGGGGAGCTGTTTTTT. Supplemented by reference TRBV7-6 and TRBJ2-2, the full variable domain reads GAGVSQSPRYKVTKRGQDVALRCDPISGHVSLYWYRQALGQGPEFLTYFNYEAQQDKSGLPNDRFSAERPEGSISTLTIQRTEQRDSAMYRCASSLTGVGELFFGEGSRLTVL.